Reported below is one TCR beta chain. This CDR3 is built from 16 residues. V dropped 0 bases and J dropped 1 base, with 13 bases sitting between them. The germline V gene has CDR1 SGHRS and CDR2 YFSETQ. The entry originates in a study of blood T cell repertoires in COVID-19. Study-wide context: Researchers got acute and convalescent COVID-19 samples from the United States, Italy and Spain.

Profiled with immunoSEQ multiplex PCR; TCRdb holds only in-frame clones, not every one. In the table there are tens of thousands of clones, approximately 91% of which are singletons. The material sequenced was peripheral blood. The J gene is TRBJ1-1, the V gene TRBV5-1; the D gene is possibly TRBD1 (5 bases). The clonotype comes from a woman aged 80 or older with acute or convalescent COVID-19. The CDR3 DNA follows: TGCGCCAGCAGCTTGGCGATTGACAGTTGGAACACTGAAGCTTTCTTT. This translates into CASSLAIDSWNTEAFF.